This T cell receptor (beta chain) was observed in a study of blood T cell repertoires in COVID-19. Clones were sequenced by immunoSEQ multiplex PCR, and TCRdb holds only the in-frame ones, with some missing. The sample holds a few hundred thousand clones, over 75% seen once. The V end lost 3 bases, the J end lost 2 bases, and 18 bases lay between the germline ends. The CDR3 length is 16 residues. Looked up from germline, CDR1 is GTSNPN and CDR2 is SVGIG (reference sequence). The TCR sequence derives from a woman in her twenties or thirties with acute or convalescent COVID-19. V is TRBV30 and J is TRBJ2-3, with D perhaps matching TRBD2 (6 bases). Material: peripheral blood. CDR3 sequence reads: CAWRHGSWASTDTQYF. DNA for the CDR3: TGTGCCTGGAGACACGGGAGTTGGGCCTCCACAGATACGCAGTATTTT.